A single sample gave rise to the 15 T cell receptor beta chains below, sequenced in a study of vaccination and CD4 T cells after COVID-19. With the Oncomine TCR Beta short-read assay, DNA from cultured CD4+ T cells was sequenced. In TCRdb, the PCR reads were re-called with MiXCR into one record per CDR3 protein. The data hold some 18,000 distinct CDR3 sequences, with roughly 50% observed a single time. No antigen has been identified for these receptors. Regarding treatment: approximately nine-day PBMC culture with coronavirus spike peptide pools or control peptides (ViraFEST assay). This material consisted of CD4+ T cells from blood, cultured in vitro, taken before SARS-CoV-2 vaccination. Receptors were obtained from a human donor who had recovered from COVID-19.

This clonotype was detected a few times. V usage is TRBV28 and J usage is TRBJ2-1; TRBD2 agrees at 9 bases. The CDR3 has 15 amino acids. V was pared by 6 bases and J by 10 bases, with 13 bases of the junction left unmatched. Germline CDR1 is MDHEN and CDR2 is SYDVKM. CDR3 amino acids: CASSMMAGGLREQFF. CDR3 nucleotide sequence: TGTGCCAGCAGCATGATGGCGGGGGGGTTAAGAGAGCAGTTCTTC.

This clonotype was picked up a small number of times. This sequence joins TRBV10-3 and TRBJ1-1, with 8 bases that match TRBD1. The length of the CDR3 is 13 residues. The J segment lost 2 bases and the V segment lost 6 bases, leaving 2 bases of the junction unmatched. Germline V CDR1 and CDR2: ENHRY, SYGVKD. CDR3 amino acids: CAIRGTGNTEAFF. The CDR3 coding sequence is TGTGCCATCAGGGGGACAGGTAACACTGAAGCTTTCTTT.

The chain carries TRBV15 and TRBJ1-1; D possibly corresponds to TRBD1 (6 bases). V was clipped by 0 bases and J by 5 bases, with 16 bases between them. Per germline, CDR1 LNHNV and CDR2 YYDKDF (reference sequence). This CDR3 comprises 16 residues. CDR3 DNA sequence: TGTGCCACCAGCAGAGATCCCGGAACAGGGTGGACTGAAGCTTTCTTT. Translated, it gives CATSRDPGTGWTEAFF.

This clonotype was seen a handful of times. V usage is TRBV19 and J usage is TRBJ2-5; the D is unclear. The germline V gene encodes CDR1 LNHDA and CDR2 SQIVND (reference sequence). The CDR3 is 14 amino acids. Trimming shortened V by 3 bases and J by 5 bases, and 13 bases separated the two germline ends. The CDR3 loop is CASSMVLSRETQYF. The CDR3 DNA reads as TGTGCCAGTAGTATGGTCCTTTCAAGGGAGACCCAGTACTTC.

This chain links TRBV7-9 with TRBJ1-2, with D hard to call. The V end lost 10 bases, the J end lost 7 bases, and 13 bases lay between the germline ends. In germline, CDR1 is SEHNR, CDR2 FQNEAQ (reference sequence). The CDR3 length is 11 residues. The DNA of the CDR3 is TGTGCCACTGAAGGGTTAAGTGGCTACACCTTC. As protein: CATEGLSGYTF.

This clonotype was recorded a few times. The chain recombines TRBV7-9 with TRBJ2-5; D tentatively reads TRBD1 or TRBD2 (5 bases each). In germline, CDR1 is SEHNR, CDR2 FQNEAQ (reference sequence). The CDR3 length is 15 residues. Trimming removed 3 bases from V and 13 bases from J, with 24 bases in between. CDR3 sequence reads: CASSFGSGQQEPGYF. The CDR3 region has the DNA TGTGCCAGCAGCTTTGGATCGGGGCAGCAGGAACCAGGGTACTTC.

This clonotype was detected only a few times. This chain links TRBV15 with TRBJ2-5; no reliable D call. Germline V lookup: CDR1 LNHNV, CDR2 YYDKDF (reference sequence). V dropped 0 bases and J dropped 2 bases, with 7 bases sitting between them. The CDR3 has 14 amino acids. In DNA, the CDR3 is TGTGCCACCAGCAGAGATAAGGCTCAAGAGACCCAGTACTTC. Protein sequence: CATSRDKAQETQYF. Variable domain in full (rest from reference TRBV15 and TRBJ2-5): DAMVIQNPRYQVTQFGKPVTLSCSQTLNHNVMYWYQQKSSQAPKLLFHYYDKDFNNEADTPDNFQSRRPNTSFCFLDIRSPGLGDTAMYLCATSRDKAQETQYFGPGTRLLVL.

Only a few counts were recorded for this clonotype. The V gene is TRBV27, the J gene TRBJ1-2; D remains ambiguous. CDR1 MNHEY and CDR2 SMNVEV come from the germline V gene (reference sequence). The CDR3 runs 13 residues. With 3 bases removed from V and 2 bases from J, the gap between germline ends came to 7 bases. The CDR3 DNA is TGTGCCAGCAGTTTTTCCCGGAACTATGGCTACACCTTC. It specifies CASSFSRNYGYTF.

This chain links TRBV4-1 with TRBJ2-5; no clear D gene. CDR1 is MGHRA and CDR2 is YSYEKL in the germline V gene. The CDR3 length is 11 residues. Trimming cost V 0 bases and J 7 bases, with 3 bases left between them. CDR3 amino acids: CASSQERTQYF. The CDR3 DNA sequence: TGCGCCAGCAGCCAAGAGAGGACCCAGTACTTC.

This chain joins TRBV12-3 or TRBV12-4 and TRBJ1-2; D unclear. Trimming stripped 5 bases from V and 3 bases from J, with 7 bases between. The CDR3 is 12 residues long. CDR3 DNA: TGTGCCAGCAGTCAAGTAGACTATGGCTACACCTTC. The encoded protein is CASSQVDYGYTF.

This rearrangement joins TRBV20-1 to TRBJ2-5; TRBD2 agrees at 14 bases. With 3 bases clipped from V and 5 bases from J, the junction kept 5 bases outside the gene matches. The CDR3 runs 15 residues. Germline CDR1 and CDR2: DFQATT and SNEGSKA (reference sequence). The CDR3 loop reads CSASRLAGGRETQYF. CDR3 sequence (DNA): TGCAGTGCTAGCCGACTAGCGGGGGGGCGGGAGACCCAGTACTTC.

The chain has TRBV19 and TRBJ2-7, with 11 nucleotides matching TRBD1. Losses at the gene ends were 5 bases for V and 3 bases for J; bases not matched to a gene: 12. The CDR3 has 17 amino acids. CDR1 is LNHDA, CDR2 SQIVND, per germline (reference sequence). This CDR3 is CASSSRTGGGKVYEQYF. As DNA, the CDR3 is TGTGCCAGTAGTTCCCGGACAGGGGGCGGTAAGGTCTACGAGCAGTACTTC.

This clonotype was counted only a few times. This chain joins TRBV7-8 and TRBJ1-5, with D hard to call. Trimming stripped 5 bases from V and 3 bases from J, with 11 bases between. Germline values: CDR1 SGHVS, CDR2 FQNEAQ. This CDR3 has 14 residues. CDR3 protein: CASSKGQPNQPQHF. For the CDR3, the DNA is TGTGCCAGCAGCAAAGGTCAGCCCAATCAGCCCCAGCATTTT.

V and J are TRBV29-1 and TRBJ2-7, with 7 bases identical to TRBD2. The V gene's germline CDR1 is SQVTM and CDR2 ANQGSEA. The CDR3 sequence is 13 residues long. J was trimmed by 7 bases and V by 5 bases; bases with no gene match: 11. The CDR3: CSVNEAGVGEQYF. The CDR3, as DNA: TGCAGCGTTAATGAGGCGGGAGTGGGGGAGCAGTACTTC.

This chain connects TRBV19 to TRBJ1-1; perhaps TRBD1 as D (6 bases). This CDR3 region has 17 residues. In germline, CDR1 is LNHDA, CDR2 SQIVND (reference sequence). The ends were cut back, 4 bases at V and 2 bases at J, with 20 bases in the middle. Written as DNA, the CDR3 is TGTGCCAGTAGTAGGGGGGGCAGTGGGTGGTATAACACTGAAGCTTTCTTT. It yields the protein CASSRGGSGWYNTEAFF.